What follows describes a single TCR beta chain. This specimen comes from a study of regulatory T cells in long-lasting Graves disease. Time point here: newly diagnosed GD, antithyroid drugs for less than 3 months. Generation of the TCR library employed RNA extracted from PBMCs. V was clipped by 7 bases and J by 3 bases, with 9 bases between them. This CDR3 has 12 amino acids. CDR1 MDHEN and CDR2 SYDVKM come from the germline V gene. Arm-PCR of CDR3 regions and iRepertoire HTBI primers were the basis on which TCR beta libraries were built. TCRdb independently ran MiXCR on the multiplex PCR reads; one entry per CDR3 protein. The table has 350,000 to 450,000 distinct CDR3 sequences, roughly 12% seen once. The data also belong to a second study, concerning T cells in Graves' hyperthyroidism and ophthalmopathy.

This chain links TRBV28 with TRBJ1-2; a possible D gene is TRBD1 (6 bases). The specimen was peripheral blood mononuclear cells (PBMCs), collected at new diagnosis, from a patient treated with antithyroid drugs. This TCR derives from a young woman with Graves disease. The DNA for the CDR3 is TGTGCCAGCACACCAGGGGACTATGGCTACACCTTC. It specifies CASTPGDYGYTF.